The sequence of this T cell receptor beta chain was determined in a study of shared clonotypes between healthy human individuals. This CDR3 contains 12 residues. Trimming pared 0 bases from V and 5 bases from J, leaving 7 bases between. CDR1 and CDR2 from the germline V gene are GTSNPN and SVGIG (reference sequence). Study-level findings and limits: Only blood underwent sampling, and tissue repertoires likely differ. The study found lower generation probabilities in non-shared clonotypes than in those shared by all four donors.

Clones were read by immunoSEQ multiplex PCR, and TCRdb kept only the in-frame ones, dropping some. Counted here are a few million clones, over 85% occurring once; the ten biggest clones make up about 0.39%. This clone was seen only once. No antigen is known for it. The J gene is TRBJ1-2, the V gene TRBV30; D uncertain. Material for sequencing was naive CD4+ T cells from PBMCs. Subset: CD45RA+ positively selected. This TCR came from a man aged 18-30 years in good health. Some clones in this sample may be carry-over from other donors' samples. CDR3 sequence: CAWSVERYGYTF. The CDR3 region has the DNA TGTGCCTGGAGTGTCGAGAGATATGGCTACACCTTC.